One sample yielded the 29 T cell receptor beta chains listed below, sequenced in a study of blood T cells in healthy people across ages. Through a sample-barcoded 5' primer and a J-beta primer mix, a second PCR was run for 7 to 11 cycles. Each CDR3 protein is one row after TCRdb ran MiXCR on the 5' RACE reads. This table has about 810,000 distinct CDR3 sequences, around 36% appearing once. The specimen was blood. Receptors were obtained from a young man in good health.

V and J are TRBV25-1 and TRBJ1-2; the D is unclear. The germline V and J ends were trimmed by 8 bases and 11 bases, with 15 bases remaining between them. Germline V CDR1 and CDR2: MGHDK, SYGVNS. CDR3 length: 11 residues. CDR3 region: CASGGLAGYTF. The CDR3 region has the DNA TGTGCCAGCGGAGGATTGGCGGGTTACACCTTC.

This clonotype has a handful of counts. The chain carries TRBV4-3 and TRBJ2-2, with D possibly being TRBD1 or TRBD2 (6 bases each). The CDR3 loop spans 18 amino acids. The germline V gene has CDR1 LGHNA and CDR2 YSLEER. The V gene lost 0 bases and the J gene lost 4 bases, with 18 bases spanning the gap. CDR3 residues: CASSQDYLGGVGTGELFF. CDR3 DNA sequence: TGCGCCAGCAGCCAAGATTATTTGGGGGGCGTTGGCACCGGGGAGCTGTTTTTT.

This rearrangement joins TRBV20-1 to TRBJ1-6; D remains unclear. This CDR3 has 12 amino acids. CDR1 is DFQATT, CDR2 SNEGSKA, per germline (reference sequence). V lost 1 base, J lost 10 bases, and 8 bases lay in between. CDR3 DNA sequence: TGCAGTGCTAGAGTCCTGGAGTCACCCCTCCACTTT. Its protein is CSARVLESPLHF.

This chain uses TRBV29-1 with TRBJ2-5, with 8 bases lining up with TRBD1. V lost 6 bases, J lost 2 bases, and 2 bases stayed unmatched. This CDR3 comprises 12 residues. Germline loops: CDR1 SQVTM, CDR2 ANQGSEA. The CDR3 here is CSVGTGQETQYF. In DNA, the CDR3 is TGCAGCGTAGGGACAGGACAAGAGACCCAGTACTTC.

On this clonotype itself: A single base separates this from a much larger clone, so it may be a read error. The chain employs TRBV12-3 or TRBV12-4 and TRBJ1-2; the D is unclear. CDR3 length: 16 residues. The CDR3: CACSLEAHPGLYGYTF. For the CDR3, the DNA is TGTGCCTGCAGTTTAGAGGCCCACCCGGGTCTATATGGCTACACCTTC.

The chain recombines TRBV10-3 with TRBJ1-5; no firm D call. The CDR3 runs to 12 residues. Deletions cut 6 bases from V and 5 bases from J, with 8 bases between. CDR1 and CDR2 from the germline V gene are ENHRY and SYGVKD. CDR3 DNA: TGTGCCATCAGGAGCGGGGATCAGCCCCAGCATTTT. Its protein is CAIRSGDQPQHF.

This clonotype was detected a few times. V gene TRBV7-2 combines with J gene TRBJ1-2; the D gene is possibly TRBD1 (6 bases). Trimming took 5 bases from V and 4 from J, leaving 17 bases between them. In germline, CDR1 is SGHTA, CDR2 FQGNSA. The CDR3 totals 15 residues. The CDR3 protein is CASSPTMTGLYGYTF. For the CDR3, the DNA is TGTGCCAGCAGCCCTACGATGACAGGCCTCTATGGCTACACCTTC.

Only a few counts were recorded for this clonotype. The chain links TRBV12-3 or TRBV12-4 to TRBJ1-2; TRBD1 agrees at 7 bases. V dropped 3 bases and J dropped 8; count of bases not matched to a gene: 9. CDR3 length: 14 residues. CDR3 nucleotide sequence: TGTGCCAGCAGTTTGACTACAGGGGCGGGAGGCTACACCTTC. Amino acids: CASSLTTGAGGYTF.

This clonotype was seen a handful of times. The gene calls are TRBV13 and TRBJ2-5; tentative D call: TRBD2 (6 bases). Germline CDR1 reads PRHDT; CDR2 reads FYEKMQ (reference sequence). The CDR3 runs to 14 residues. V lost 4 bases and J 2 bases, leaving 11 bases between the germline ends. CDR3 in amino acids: CASSYGGNQETQYF. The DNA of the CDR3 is TGTGCCAGCAGCTACGGAGGGAATCAAGAGACCCAGTACTTC.

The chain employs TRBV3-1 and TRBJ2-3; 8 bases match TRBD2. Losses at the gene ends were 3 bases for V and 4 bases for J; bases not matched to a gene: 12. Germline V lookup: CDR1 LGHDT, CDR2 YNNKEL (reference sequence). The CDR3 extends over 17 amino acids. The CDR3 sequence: CASSQGFGGAVADTQYF. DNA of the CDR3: TGTGCCAGCAGCCAGGGTTTCGGGGGGGCCGTCGCAGATACGCAGTATTTT.

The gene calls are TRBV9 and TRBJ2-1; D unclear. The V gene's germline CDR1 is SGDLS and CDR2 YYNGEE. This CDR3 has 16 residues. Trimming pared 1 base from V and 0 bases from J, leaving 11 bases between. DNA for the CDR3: TGTGCCAGCAGCGTAAATGGACCCAGCTCCTACAATGAGCAGTTCTTC. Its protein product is CASSVNGPSSYNEQFF.

Here the CDR3 reads CASRPVGTGGIGELFF. The CDR3 nucleotides are TGTGCCAGCAGACCTGTCGGGACAGGGGGGATCGGGGAGCTGTTTTTT. The chain employs TRBV6-2 or TRBV6-3 and TRBJ2-2, with 11 nucleotides matching TRBD1. This CDR3 spans 16 amino acids. Losses at the gene ends were 6 bases for V and 7 bases for J; bases not matched to a gene: 10. In germline, CDR1 is MNHEY, CDR2 SVGEGT.

CDR3 sequence: CASSPRPLRETQYF. CDR3 DNA: TGTGCCAGCAGCCCCCGCCCTCTGAGGGAGACCCAGTACTTC. The chain couples TRBV12-3 or TRBV12-4 to TRBJ2-5; the D is unclear. CDR3 length: 14 residues. The V end lost 6 bases, the J end lost 5 bases, and 16 bases lay between the germline ends.

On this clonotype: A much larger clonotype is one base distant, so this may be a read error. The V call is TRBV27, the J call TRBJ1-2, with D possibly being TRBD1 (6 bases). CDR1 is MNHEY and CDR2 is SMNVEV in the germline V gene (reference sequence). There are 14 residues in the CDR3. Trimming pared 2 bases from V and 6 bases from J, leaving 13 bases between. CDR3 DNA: TGTGCCAGCAGTTTAGTTGCAGGGGATAATGGCTACACCTTC. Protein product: CASSLVAGDNGYTF.

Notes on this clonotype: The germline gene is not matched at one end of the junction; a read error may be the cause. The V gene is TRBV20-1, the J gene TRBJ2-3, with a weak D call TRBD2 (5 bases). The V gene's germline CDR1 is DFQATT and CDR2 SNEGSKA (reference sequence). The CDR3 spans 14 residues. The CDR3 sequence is CSTRRPLLTDTQYF. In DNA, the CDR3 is TGCAGTACTAGGAGACCTCTGCTCACAGATACGCAGTATTTT.

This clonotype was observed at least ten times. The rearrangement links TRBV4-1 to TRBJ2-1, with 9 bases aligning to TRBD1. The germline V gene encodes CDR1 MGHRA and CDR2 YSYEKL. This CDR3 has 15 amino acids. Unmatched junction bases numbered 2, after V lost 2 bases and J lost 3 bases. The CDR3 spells CASSQPGQGYNEQFF. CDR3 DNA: TGCGCCAGCAGCCAACCGGGACAGGGCTACAATGAGCAGTTCTTC.

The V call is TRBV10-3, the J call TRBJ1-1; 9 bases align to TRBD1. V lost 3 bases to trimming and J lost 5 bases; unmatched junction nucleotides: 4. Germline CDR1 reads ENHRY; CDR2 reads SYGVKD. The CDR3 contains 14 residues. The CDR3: CAISDLDRGTEAFF. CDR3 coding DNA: TGTGCCATCAGTGACCTGGACAGGGGAACTGAAGCTTTCTTT.

The CDR3: CASSLLPGTINNEQYF. In DNA form, the CDR3 reads TGCGCCAGCAGCTTGTTGCCAGGGACCATTAACAATGAGCAGTACTTC. V and J are TRBV5-1 and TRBJ2-7; tentatively, D is TRBD1 or TRBD2 (5 bases each). Trimming stripped 1 base from V and 7 bases from J, with 21 bases between. Germline V lookup: CDR1 SGHRS, CDR2 YFSETQ. The length of the CDR3 is 16 residues. The whole variable domain, filled in from reference TRBV5-1 and TRBJ2-7, reads KAGVTQTPRYLIKTRGQQVTLSCSPISGHRSVSWYQQTPGQGLQFLFEYFSETQRNKGNFPGRFSGRQFSNSRSEMNVSTLELGDSALYLCASSLLPGTINNEQYFGPGTRLTVT.

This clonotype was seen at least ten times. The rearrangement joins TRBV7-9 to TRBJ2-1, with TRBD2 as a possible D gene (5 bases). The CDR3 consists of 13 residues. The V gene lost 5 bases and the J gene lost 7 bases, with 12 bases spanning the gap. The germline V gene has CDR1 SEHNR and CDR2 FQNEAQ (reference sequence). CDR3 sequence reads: CASSPVKRNEQFF. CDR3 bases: TGTGCCAGCAGCCCAGTCAAGCGGAATGAGCAGTTCTTC.

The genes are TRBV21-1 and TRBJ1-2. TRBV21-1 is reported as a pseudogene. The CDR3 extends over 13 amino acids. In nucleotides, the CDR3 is TGTGCCAGCAGCGCCCCCCCGGGTGGTGACTACACCTTC. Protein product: CASSAPPGGDYTF.

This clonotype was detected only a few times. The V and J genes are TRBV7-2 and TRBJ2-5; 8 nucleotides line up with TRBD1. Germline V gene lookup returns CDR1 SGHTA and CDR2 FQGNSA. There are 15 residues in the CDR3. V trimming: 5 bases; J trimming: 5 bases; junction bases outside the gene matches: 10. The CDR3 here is CASSTDRGLKETQYF. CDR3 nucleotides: TGTGCCAGCAGCACCGACAGGGGTTTGAAGGAGACCCAGTACTTC.

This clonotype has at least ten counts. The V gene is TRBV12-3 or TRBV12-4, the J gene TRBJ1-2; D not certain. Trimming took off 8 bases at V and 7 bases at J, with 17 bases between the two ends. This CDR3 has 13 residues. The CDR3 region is CASQRPDPGGYTF. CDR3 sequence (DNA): TGTGCCAGCCAGCGGCCAGACCCGGGTGGCTACACCTTC.

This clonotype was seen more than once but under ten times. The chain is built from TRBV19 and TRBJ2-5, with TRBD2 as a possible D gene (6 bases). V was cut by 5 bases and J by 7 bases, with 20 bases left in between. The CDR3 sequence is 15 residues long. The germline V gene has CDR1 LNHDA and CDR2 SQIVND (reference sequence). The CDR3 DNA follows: TGTGCCAGTAGTCCCGGGACTCCCCGCCGGAGGACCCAGTACTTC. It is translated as CASSPGTPRRRTQYF.

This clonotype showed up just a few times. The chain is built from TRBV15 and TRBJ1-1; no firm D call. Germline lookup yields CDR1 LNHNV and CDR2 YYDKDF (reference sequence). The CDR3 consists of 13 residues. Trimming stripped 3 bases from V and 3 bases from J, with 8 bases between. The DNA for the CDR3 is TGTGCCACCAGCAGGGTTCAGGACACTGAAGCTTTCTTT. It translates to CATSRVQDTEAFF.

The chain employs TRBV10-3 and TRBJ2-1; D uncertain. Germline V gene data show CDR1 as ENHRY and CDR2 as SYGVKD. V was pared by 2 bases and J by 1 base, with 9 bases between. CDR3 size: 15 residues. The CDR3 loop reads CAISEDGESYNEQFF. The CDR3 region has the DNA TGTGCCATCAGTGAGGATGGGGAATCCTACAATGAGCAGTTCTTC.

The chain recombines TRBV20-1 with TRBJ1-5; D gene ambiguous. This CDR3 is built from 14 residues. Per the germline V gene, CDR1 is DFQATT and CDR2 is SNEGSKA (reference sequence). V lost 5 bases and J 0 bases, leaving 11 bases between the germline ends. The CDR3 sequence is CSALDCRSNQPQHF. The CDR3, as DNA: TGCAGTGCTTTGGACTGTCGTAGCAATCAGCCCCAGCATTTT.

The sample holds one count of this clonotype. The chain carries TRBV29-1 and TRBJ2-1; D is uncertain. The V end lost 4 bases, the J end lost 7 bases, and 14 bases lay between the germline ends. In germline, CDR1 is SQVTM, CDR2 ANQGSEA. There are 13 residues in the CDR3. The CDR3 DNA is TGCAGCGTTGGGCCGTCAGTCTGGAATGAGCAGTTCTTC. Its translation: CSVGPSVWNEQFF.

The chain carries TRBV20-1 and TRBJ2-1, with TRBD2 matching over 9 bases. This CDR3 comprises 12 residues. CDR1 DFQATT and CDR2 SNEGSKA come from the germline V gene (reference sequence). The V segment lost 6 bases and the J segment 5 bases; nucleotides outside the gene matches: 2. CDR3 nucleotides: TGCAGTGCGCCTAGCGGGGACAATGAGCAGTTCTTC. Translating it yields CSAPSGDNEQFF.

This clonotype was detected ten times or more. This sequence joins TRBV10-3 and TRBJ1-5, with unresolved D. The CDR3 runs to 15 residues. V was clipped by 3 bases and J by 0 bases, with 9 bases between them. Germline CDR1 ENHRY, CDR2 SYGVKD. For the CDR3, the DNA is TGTGCCATCAGTGAAGCAGGCAATAGCAATCAGCCCCAGCATTTT. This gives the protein CAISEAGNSNQPQHF.